This T cell receptor (beta chain) was documented in a study of T-cell memory formation after mild COVID-19. Notes on the study in general: Confirmation was lacking for SARS-CoV-2 specificity of second-wave clones that peaked on day 37. Memory from before infection featured some responding clones, which suggests cross-reactive memory joined.

UMIs and sample barcodes were carried by the TCR alpha and TCR beta cDNA libraries that 5'RACE produced using constant-segment primers. TCRdb fed the 5' RACE reads into MiXCR, producing one record per CDR3 protein. The profile covers hundreds of thousands of distinct CDR3 sequences, with under 20% appearing a single time and around 12% taken by the ten largest. This clonotype has at least ten counts. Its matching antigen is unknown. Deletions cut 0 bases from V and 4 bases from J, with 7 bases between. Germline values: CDR1 SGHDT, CDR2 YYEEEE. The CDR3 contains 14 residues. The J gene is TRBJ2-2, the V gene TRBV5-6, with D hard to call. Sequencing was performed on PBMCs or a T cell subset sorted from them (not recorded which). This sequence originates from an adult woman who had mild COVID-19 (a few samples of this study predate the infection). Cell type and time point are not known. The CDR3, as DNA: TGTGCCAGCAGCTTGGGATCCGGCACCGGGGAGCTGTTTTTT. Protein: CASSLGSGTGELFF.